This passage covers 28 T cell receptor beta chains from one sample sequenced in a study of cytomegalovirus exposure and HLA in healthy donors. PCR amplification relied on 60 Vbeta primers (plus 13 Jbeta primers). Sequencing was performed with immunoSEQ multiplex PCR; in TCRdb, only in-frame clones are kept and a portion is missing. The sample shows some 180,000 clones, 81% of them seen only once. Sequencing used PBMCs. The receptor set was obtained from a man aged 40-49 years in good health and CMV-seropositive.

The rearrangement joins TRBV18 to TRBJ2-7; 9 positions match TRBD2. The length of the CDR3 is 15 residues. V was pared by 3 bases and J by 5 bases, with 8 bases of the junction left unmatched. Looked up from germline, CDR1 is KGHSH and CDR2 is LQKENI. As DNA, the CDR3 is TGTGCCAGCTCACCGTTTGGGACTAGCAGGCACGAGCAGTACTTC. This codes for CASSPFGTSRHEQYF.

The V call is TRBV23-1, the J call TRBJ1-1, with TRBD1 matching over 8 bases. TRBV23-1 is an ORF for which the function is uncertain. The junction had 3 bases not matched to a gene; V was cut back by 0 bases and J by 3 bases. This CDR3 spans 15 amino acids. CDR3 protein: CASSQSQGAHTEAFF. CDR3 DNA sequence: TGCGCCAGCAGTCAATCCCAGGGGGCTCACACTGAAGCTTTCTTT.

The chain couples TRBV6-5 to TRBJ2-1; 7 nucleotides match TRBD1. Germline V CDR1 and CDR2: MNHEY, SVGAGI. The V segment lost 7 bases and the J segment 1 base; nucleotides outside the gene matches: 4. This CDR3 is 14 amino acids long. The CDR3, as DNA: TGTGCCAGCACCAGACAGGGTTCCTACAATGAGCAGTTCTTC. It yields the protein CASTRQGSYNEQFF.

The V call is TRBV5-4, the J call TRBJ2-1, with a tentative D call TRBD1 (6 bases). Trimming cost V 0 bases and J 4 bases, with 17 bases left between them. The CDR3 consists of 17 residues. CDR1 is SGHNT and CDR2 is YYREEE in the germline V gene (reference sequence). DNA of the CDR3: TGTGCCAGCAGCTTGGGGGGACAAGCGCTCGTGTACAATGAGCAGTTCTTC. It encodes CASSLGGQALVYNEQFF. Full variable domain (rest looked up from reference TRBV5-4 and TRBJ2-1): ETGVTQSPTHLIKTRGQQVTLRCSSQSGHNTVSWYQQALGQGPQFIFQYYREEENGRGNFPPRFSGLQFPNYSSELNVNALELDDSALYLCASSLGGQALVYNEQFFGPGTRLTVL.

This clone was seen just once. The V and J genes are TRBV6-5 and TRBJ2-5, with TRBD1 matching 7 bases. The end of the DNA is better explained by TRBJ2-7, so the J call may be wrong. The CDR3 is 13 amino acids. Germline V CDR1 and CDR2: MNHEY, SVGAGI. CDR3 sequence: CASSAGTVYEQYF. CDR3 nucleotide sequence: TGTGCCAGCAGTGCCGGGACAGTTTACGAGCAGTACTTC.

The J gene is TRBJ2-7, the V gene TRBV28; TRBD2 matches at 7 bases. The V segment lost 4 bases and the J segment 2 bases; nucleotides outside the gene matches: 11. This CDR3 has 16 residues. Germline loops: CDR1 MDHEN, CDR2 SYDVKM. The CDR3 is CASSSGRGDGPYEQYF. CDR3 DNA: TGTGCCAGCAGTTCCGGCCGGGGGGACGGACCCTACGAGCAGTACTTC.

This clone has a single count. This chain uses TRBV28 with TRBJ2-7; 11 positions match TRBD2. J lost 6 bases, V lost 10 bases, and 11 bases had no gene match. Germline loops: CDR1 MDHEN, CDR2 SYDVKM. The CDR3 runs to 14 residues. CDR3 sequence reads: CAIRTSGSSREQYF. CDR3 nucleotides: TGTGCCATCAGAACTAGCGGGAGTTCGCGCGAGCAGTACTTC.

J is TRBJ2-5 and V is TRBV6-1; a possible D gene is TRBD2 (5 bases). V lost 8 bases and J 5 bases, leaving 15 bases between the germline ends. The germline V gene encodes CDR1 MNHNS and CDR2 SASEGT. This CDR3 region has 13 residues. The DNA of the CDR3 is TGTGCCAGCCTCCGGGCTAGAGGGGAGACCCAGTACTTC. Translation: CASLRARGETQYF.

The J gene is TRBJ2-7, the V gene TRBV11-1, with 10 bases matching TRBD2. Trimming at V came to 5 bases and at J to 1 base, leaving 8 bases not matched to a gene. This CDR3 region has 16 residues. Germline V CDR1 and CDR2: SGHAT, FQDESV (reference sequence). The DNA for the CDR3 is TGTGCCAGCAGCCCCCTCCTGGGACTAGCGTCCTACGAGCAGTACTTC. Protein product: CASSPLLGLASYEQYF.

The rearrangement joins TRBV28 to TRBJ1-4; 8 bases match TRBD1. Germline CDR1 reads MDHEN; CDR2 reads SYDVKM. Losses at the gene ends were 6 bases for V and 8 bases for J; bases not matched to a gene: 8. The CDR3 consists of 14 residues. CDR3 protein: CASRTDRVGEKLFF. CDR3 nucleotides: TGTGCCAGCAGGACGGACAGGGTGGGAGAAAAACTGTTTTTT.

The V and J genes are TRBV6-1 and TRBJ1-6, with D possibly TRBD1 on 6 matching bases. CDR3 length: 15 residues. V was clipped by 6 bases and J by 5 bases, with 14 bases between them. In germline, CDR1 is MNHNS, CDR2 SASEGT. The CDR3 bases are TGTGCCAGCAGGCAGGTGGGGGCGGATAATTCACCCCTCCACTTT. Translated, it gives CASRQVGADNSPLHF.

The chain carries TRBV11-1 and TRBJ2-1, with TRBD2 matching 15 bases. Germline V gene sequence: CDR1 SGHAT, CDR2 FQDESV (reference sequence). Trimming took 6 bases from V and 7 from J; bases not matched to a gene: 7. There are 16 residues in the CDR3. The CDR3: CASRDGTSGRWNEQFF. The CDR3 DNA follows: TGTGCCAGCAGGGATGGGACTAGCGGGAGGTGGAATGAGCAGTTCTTC.

This chain links TRBV15 with TRBJ1-2; the match to TRBD1 covers 11 bases. CDR1 and CDR2 (germline): LNHNV, YYDKDF (reference sequence). V shed 1 base and J 8 bases; nucleotides not matched to a gene: 6. The CDR3 runs 15 residues. The DNA of the CDR3 is TGTGCCACCAGCAGAGTCGGACAGGGGGCTACAGGCTACACCTTC. This codes for CATSRVGQGATGYTF.

The chain links TRBV20-1 to TRBJ1-2, with D maybe TRBD1 (6 bases). This CDR3 spans 11 amino acids. CDR1 and CDR2 (germline): DFQATT, SNEGSKA (reference sequence). Trimming stripped 5 bases from V and 10 bases from J, with 14 bases between. CDR3 nucleotide sequence: TGCAGTGCTGGTATAGGGGGTACCTACACCTTC. Translated, it gives CSAGIGGTYTF.

The chain uses TRBV27 and TRBJ2-1; D is uncertain. Trimming pared 5 bases from V and 4 bases from J, leaving 15 bases between. Germline CDR1 reads MNHEY; CDR2 reads SMNVEV (reference sequence). The CDR3 sequence is 15 residues long. CDR3 in DNA: TGTGCCAGCAGTGTCCGTCAGGCTTCGTACAATGAGCAGTTCTTC. As protein: CASSVRQASYNEQFF.

J is TRBJ1-2 and V is TRBV6-1; TRBD1 matches at 7 bases. CDR1 and CDR2 (germline): MNHNS, SASEGT. J was trimmed by 5 bases and V by 2 bases; bases with no gene match: 5. The CDR3 loop spans 14 amino acids. The CDR3 DNA sequence: TGTGCCAGCAGTGAACCACAGGGGAATTATGGCTACACCTTC. This gives the protein CASSEPQGNYGYTF.

The chain carries TRBV18 and TRBJ2-1; perhaps TRBD2 as D (5 bases). Trimming cost V 0 bases and J 7 bases, with 10 bases left between them. The CDR3 is 14 amino acids. Germline CDR1 is KGHSH and CDR2 is LQKENI. The DNA of the CDR3 is TGTGCCAGCTCACCACCACTAGTAGGTAATGAGCAGTTCTTC. Its protein product is CASSPPLVGNEQFF.

The CDR3 bases are TGTGCCAGCAGCTTAGGCGGGCAGAGACAAGAGACCCAGTACTTC. Amino acid sequence: CASSLGGQRQETQYF. The J gene is TRBJ2-5, the V gene TRBV7-6; a weak D match, TRBD2 (5 bases). Germline CDR1 and CDR2: SGHVS and FNYEAQ. The CDR3 covers 15 residues. V was cut by 1 base and J by 2 bases, with 11 bases left in between.

Only a few counts were recorded for this clone. The chain uses TRBV7-9 and TRBJ1-4; the D is unclear. The ends were cut back, 5 bases at V and 6 bases at J, with 13 bases in the middle. The CDR3 sequence is 14 residues long. Germline V gene sequence: CDR1 SEHNR, CDR2 FQNEAQ (reference sequence). For the CDR3, the DNA is TGTGCCAGCAGCCGATCCGCTACCCATGAAAAACTGTTTTTT. It codes for CASSRSATHEKLFF.

This clone was seen more than once but under ten times. The J gene is TRBJ1-1, the V gene TRBV6-1; 7 positions match TRBD1. The germline V gene encodes CDR1 MNHNS and CDR2 SASEGT. Unmatched junction bases numbered 3, after V lost 2 bases and J lost 6 bases. The CDR3 extends over 13 amino acids. The CDR3 bases are TGTGCCAGCAGTGAAATGGGACAGCCTGAAGCTTTCTTT. Protein sequence: CASSEMGQPEAFF.

V and J are TRBV18 and TRBJ1-2; tentatively, D is TRBD1 (6 bases). This CDR3 has 14 amino acids. Germline lookup yields CDR1 KGHSH and CDR2 LQKENI. Trimming took 4 bases from V and 6 from J, leaving 15 bases between them. The CDR3 region has the DNA TGTGCCAGCTCACTCTCAGGGACAAGCAATGGCTACACCTTC. Its protein is CASSLSGTSNGYTF.

This chain connects TRBV29-1 to TRBJ2-1; D is possibly TRBD2 (6 bases). Trimming cost V 3 bases and J 10 bases, with 10 bases left between them. Germline V gives CDR1 SQVTM, CDR2 ANQGSEA. The CDR3 is made up of 11 amino acids. Here the CDR3 DNA reads TGCAGCGTTGAGCGGGATTTCGAGCAGTTCTTC. This translates into CSVERDFEQFF.

The chain recombines TRBV5-1 with TRBJ2-7; D perhaps matches TRBD2 (6 bases). Germline CDR1 and CDR2: SGHRS and YFSETQ. This CDR3 is 17 amino acids long. V was cut by 0 bases and J by 0 bases, with 16 bases left in between. The CDR3 is CASSLAGSSVSSYEQYF. CDR3 coding DNA: TGCGCCAGCAGCTTGGCGGGCTCTAGCGTCAGCTCCTACGAGCAGTACTTC.

The chain employs TRBV6-1 and TRBJ2-7; 10 bases fit TRBD2. Looked up from germline, CDR1 is MNHNS and CDR2 is SASEGT. This CDR3 comprises 14 residues. J gave up 2 bases and V 6 bases, and 4 bases lay outside the gene matches. This chain's CDR3 is CASSLAGATYEQYF. DNA of the CDR3: TGTGCCAGCAGCCTAGCGGGAGCAACCTACGAGCAGTACTTC.

This clone is a singleton in its sample. This chain uses TRBV29-1 with TRBJ2-3; D is unclear. The ends were cut back, 7 bases at V and 3 bases at J, with 5 bases in the middle. The germline CDR1 and CDR2 sequences are SQVTM and ANQGSEA. The CDR3 consists of 10 residues. As DNA, the CDR3 is TGCAGCGCCCGGACAGATACGCAGTATTTT. Translation: CSARTDTQYF.

The rearrangement links TRBV2 to TRBJ2-1; unclear D gene. From germline, CDR1 is SNHLY and CDR2 FYNNEI. The CDR3 contains 13 residues. Trimming cost V 3 bases and J 9 bases, with 12 bases left between them. The CDR3 sequence is CASSDARFGEQFF. DNA for the CDR3: TGTGCCAGCAGTGACGCCAGATTTGGTGAGCAGTTCTTC.

The chain combines TRBV9 with TRBJ1-5; TRBD1 is a possible D gene (5 bases). The CDR3 length is 14 residues. Germline CDR1 reads SGDLS; CDR2 reads YYNGEE. Deletions cut 4 bases from V and 5 bases from J, with 13 bases between. The CDR3 loop reads CASSPDPGYQPQHF. CDR3 sequence (DNA): TGTGCCAGCAGCCCAGACCCAGGGTATCAGCCCCAGCATTTT.

This clone was detected once. This chain joins TRBV30 and TRBJ2-7, with D tentatively TRBD2 (7 bases). The V end was cut by 2 bases, the J end by 3 bases, with 23 bases between. The CDR3 is made up of 17 amino acids. The germline V gene has CDR1 GTSNPN and CDR2 SVGIG (reference sequence). The CDR3, as DNA: TGTGCCTGGAGTCCTTTAACGGGGGGCCCAGCTAGCTACGAGCAGTACTTC. Protein: CAWSPLTGGPASYEQYF.